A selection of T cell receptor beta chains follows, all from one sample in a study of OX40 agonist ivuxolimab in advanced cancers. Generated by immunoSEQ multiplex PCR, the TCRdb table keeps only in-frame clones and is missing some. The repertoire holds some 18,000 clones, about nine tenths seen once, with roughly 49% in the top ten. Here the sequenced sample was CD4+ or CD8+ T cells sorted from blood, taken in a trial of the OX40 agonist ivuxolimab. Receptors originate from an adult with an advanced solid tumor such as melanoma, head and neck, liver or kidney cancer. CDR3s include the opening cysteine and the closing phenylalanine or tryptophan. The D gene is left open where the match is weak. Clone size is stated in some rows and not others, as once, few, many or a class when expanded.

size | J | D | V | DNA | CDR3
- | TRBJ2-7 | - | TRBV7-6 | TGTGCCAGCAGCTCACTAGAAACCTACGAGCAGTACTTC | CASSSLETYEQYF
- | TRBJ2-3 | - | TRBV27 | TGTGCCAGCAGTTTCTCCCCGTTATCTAGCACAGATACGCAGTATTTT | CASSFSPLSSTDTQYF
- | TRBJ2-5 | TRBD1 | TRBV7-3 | TGTGCCAGCAGCTTGTCCGGGACAGAAGAGACCCAGTACTTC | CASSLSGTEETQYF
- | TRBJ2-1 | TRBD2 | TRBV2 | TGTGCCAGCAGCCCGGGACTAGCGGGATACAATGAGCAGTTCTTC | CASSPGLAGYNEQFF
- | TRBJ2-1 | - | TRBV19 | TGTGCCAGTAGTATAGACCCGAGCTCCTACAATGAGCAGTTCTTC | CASSIDPSSYNEQFF
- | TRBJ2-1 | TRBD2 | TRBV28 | TGTGCCAGCAGTTCAGAGCGGGAGTACTACAATGAGCAGTTCTTC | CASSSEREYYNEQFF
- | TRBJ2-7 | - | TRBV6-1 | TGTGCCAGCAGTTGGACAGAGATCTACGAGCAGTACTTC | CASSWTEIYEQYF
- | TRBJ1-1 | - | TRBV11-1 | TGTGCCAGCAGCTCGGGACGGGCGAACACTGAAGCTTTCTTT | CASSSGRANTEAFF
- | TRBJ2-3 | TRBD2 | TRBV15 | TGTGCCACCGGACTTGGGACTAGCGGGCCGGGGGATACGCAGTATTTT | CATGLGTSGPGDTQYF
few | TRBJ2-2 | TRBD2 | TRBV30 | TGTGCCTGGACCTCTTTGGGTAGCGGGAACAGGGCGAACACCGGGGAGCTGTTTTTT | CAWTSLGSGNRANTGELFF
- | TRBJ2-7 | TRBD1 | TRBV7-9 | TGTGCCAGCAGCTACACGACAGGGGGTACCTACGAGCAGTACTTC | CASSYTTGGTYEQYF
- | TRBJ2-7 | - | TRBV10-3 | TGTGCCATCAGTGAGTCGGAGGACACGTCCTACGAGCAGTACTTC | CAISESEDTSYEQYF
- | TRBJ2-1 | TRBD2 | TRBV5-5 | TGTGCCAGCAGCCGAACCGGGACTAGCAATGAGCAGTTCTTC | CASSRTGTSNEQFF
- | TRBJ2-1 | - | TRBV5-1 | TGCGCCAGCAGCACCAACCCGAGGAGTGGGGTCAATGAGCAGTTCTTC | CASSTNPRSGVNEQFF
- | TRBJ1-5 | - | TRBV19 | TGTGCCAGTAGTATACCTGGGGGAGGCAATCAGCCCCAGCATTTT | CASSIPGGGNQPQHF
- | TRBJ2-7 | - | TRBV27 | TGTGCCAGCAGTTTATCAGGTGCTCATCGCGAGCAGTACTTC | CASSLSGAHREQYF
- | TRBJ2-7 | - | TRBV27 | TGTGCCAGCAGGTCCTACGAGCAGTACTTC | CASRSYEQYF
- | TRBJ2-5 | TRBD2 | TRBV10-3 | TGTGCCATCAGTGAGCCAGCGGGAGGAGAAGAGACCCAGTACTTC | CAISEPAGGEETQYF
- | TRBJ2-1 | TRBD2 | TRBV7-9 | TGTGCCAGCAGCTTAGGGGAGGGTGAGCAGTTCTTC | CASSLGEGEQFF
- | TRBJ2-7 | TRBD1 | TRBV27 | TGTGCCAGCAGTTTTGAGGGACAGGCCTACGAGCAGTACTTC | CASSFEGQAYEQYF
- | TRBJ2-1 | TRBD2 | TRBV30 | TGTGCCTGGAGGGGGACTAGCATGGGCAATGAGCAGTTCTTC | CAWRGTSMGNEQFF
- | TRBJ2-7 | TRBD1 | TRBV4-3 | TGCGCCAGCAGCCAAGTACAGGGGCTGAGTTACGAGCAGTACTTC | CASSQVQGLSYEQYF
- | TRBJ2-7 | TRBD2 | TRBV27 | TGTGCCAGCAGTTTCGGGGCCCCGACTAGCGGATACGAGCAGTACTTC | CASSFGAPTSGYEQYF
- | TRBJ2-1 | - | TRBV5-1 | TGCGCCAGCCGCTGGGGCTCATACACCAACAATGAGCAGTTCTTC | CASRWGSYTNNEQFF
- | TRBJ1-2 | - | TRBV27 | TGTGCCAGCAGTTCCACGACTGGGGCCCTATTCGGCTACACCTTC | CASSSTTGALFGYTF
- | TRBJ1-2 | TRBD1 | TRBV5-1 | TGCGCCAGCAGCTTTACAGGGGCGGATGGCTACACCTTC | CASSFTGADGYTF
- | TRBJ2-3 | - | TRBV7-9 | TGTGCCAGCAGCCCCTGGGGGGGCACAGATACGCAGTATTTT | CASSPWGGTDTQYF
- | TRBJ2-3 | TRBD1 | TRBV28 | TGTGCCAGCAGTTTCGTCCGACAGGGACCCACAGATACGCAGTATTTT | CASSFVRQGPTDTQYF
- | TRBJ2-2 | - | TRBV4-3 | TGCGCCAGCAGCCTCGTAGGCGGGGAGCTGTTTTTT | CASSLVGGELFF
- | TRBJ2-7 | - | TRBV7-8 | TGTGCCAGCAGCGCCCTCAGCACCTACGAGCAGTACTTC | CASSALSTYEQYF
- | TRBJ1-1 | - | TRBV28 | TGTGCCAGCAGTTCCCGACTGATATCCACTGAAGCTTTCTTT | CASSSRLISTEAFF
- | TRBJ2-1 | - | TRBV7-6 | TGTGCCAGCAGCCCCCTTTGGGATTCCTACAATGAGCAGTTCTTC | CASSPLWDSYNEQFF
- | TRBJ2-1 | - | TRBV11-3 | TGTGCCAGCAGCTTCGGCAATGAGCAGTTCTTC | CASSFGNEQFF
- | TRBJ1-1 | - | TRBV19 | TGTGCCAGTAGTATAGGGGGGGATAAAGCTTTCTTT | CASSIGGDKAFF
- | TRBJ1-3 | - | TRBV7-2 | TGTGCCAGCAGCTCCACCCCCCAGACGGATGCTTCTGGAAACACCATATATTTT | CASSSTPQTDASGNTIYF
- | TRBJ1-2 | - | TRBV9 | TGTGCCAGCAGCGTAGCTGGAGGCGGCTACACCTTC | CASSVAGGGYTF
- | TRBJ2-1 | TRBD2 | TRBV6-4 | TGTGCCAGCAGTGAAGGGGGGACTAGCGGGAGTTTTGAGCAGTTCTTC | CASSEGGTSGSFEQFF
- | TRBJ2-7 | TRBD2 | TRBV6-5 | TGTGCCAGCAGTTTTCGCGCGGGAGGAACCTACGAGCAGTACTTC | CASSFRAGGTYEQYF
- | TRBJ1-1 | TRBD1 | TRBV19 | TGTGCCAGTAGCCAGCTACAGGGGATGAACACTGAAGCTTTCTTT | CASSQLQGMNTEAFF
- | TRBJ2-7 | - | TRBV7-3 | TGTGCCAGCAGCTTCGGCCGGGGCTACGAGCAGTACTTC | CASSFGRGYEQYF
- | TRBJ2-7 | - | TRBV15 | TGTGCCACCAGGGATGGACGATACTACGAGCAGTACTTC | CATRDGRYYEQYF
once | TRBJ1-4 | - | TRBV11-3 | TGTGCCAGCAGCTCGGACCAGGCCGCAAGGGGGACTAATGAAAAACTGTTTTTT | CASSSDQAARGTNEKLFF
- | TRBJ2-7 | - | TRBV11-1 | TGTGCCAGCAGCTTATTTACTAACAGGGAGTCCTACGAGCAGTACTTC | CASSLFTNRESYEQYF
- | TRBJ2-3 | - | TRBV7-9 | TGTGCCAGCAGCTCTTCGACCGGCTCTAGCACAGATACGCAGTATTTT | CASSSSTGSSTDTQYF
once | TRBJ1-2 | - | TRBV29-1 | TGCAGCGTTCCGGGGGCCTATGGCTACACCTTC | CSVPGAYGYTF
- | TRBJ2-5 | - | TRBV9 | TGTGCCAGCAGCGTATCAGGGAGAGAAGAGACCCAGTACTTC | CASSVSGREETQYF
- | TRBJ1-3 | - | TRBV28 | TGTGCCAGCAGTTCGGCCGGAAACACCATATATTTT | CASSSAGNTIYF
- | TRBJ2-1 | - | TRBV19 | TGTGCCAGTAGTACTGACACCTACAATGAGCAGTTCTTC | CASSTDTYNEQFF
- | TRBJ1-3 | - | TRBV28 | TGTGCCAGCAAACCAGGATTGATCCGGGATAAGGGAAACACCATATATTTT | CASKPGLIRDKGNTIYF
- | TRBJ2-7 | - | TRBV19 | TGTGCCAGTAGAGGGGTATCATCCTACGAGCAGTACTTC | CASRGVSSYEQYF
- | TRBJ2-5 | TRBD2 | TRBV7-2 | TGTGCCAGCAGCTTAGCGGGGATGGGGAGGGAAGAGACCCAGTACTTC | CASSLAGMGREETQYF
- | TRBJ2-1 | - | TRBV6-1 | TGTGCCAGCAGTGACGACCATGAGCAGTTCTTC | CASSDDHEQFF
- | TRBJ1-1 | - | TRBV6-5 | TGTGCCAGCAGTTACGTTGGGTGGATGAACACTGAAGCTTTCTTT | CASSYVGWMNTEAFF
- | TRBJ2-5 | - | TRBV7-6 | TGTGCCAGCAGCTTTCTTTCCAGGGAAGAGACCCAGTACTTC | CASSFLSREETQYF
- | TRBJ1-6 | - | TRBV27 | TGTGCCGGGGGTAGGGACTCCGGTTCACCCCTCCACTTT | CAGGRDSGSPLHF
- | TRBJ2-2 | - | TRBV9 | TGTGCCAGCAGCGTAACGAACACCGGGGAGCTGTTTTTT | CASSVTNTGELFF
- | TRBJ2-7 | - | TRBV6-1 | TGTGCCAGCAGTGAAGCGGGAGGAGGACCCGAGCAGTACTTC | CASSEAGGGPEQYF
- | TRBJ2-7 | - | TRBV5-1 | TGCGCCAGCAGCTTTTCAGCCCCGGAGATCGAGCAGTACTTC | CASSFSAPEIEQYF
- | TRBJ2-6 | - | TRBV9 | TGTGCCAGCAGCCTGGACAGCCCCTCTGGGGCCAACGTCCTGACTTTC | CASSLDSPSGANVLTF